Presented here are 21 T cell receptor beta chains from one specimen sequenced in a study of blood T cell repertoires in COVID-19. This table comes from immunoSEQ multiplex PCR, and its TCRdb copy is limited to in-frame clones, with some not included. The table includes a few hundred thousand clones, almost 90% detected once. The sequenced sample was PBMCs or T cells enriched from blood (not recorded which). Source of these receptors: a woman aged 18-29 years with acute COVID-19.

The CDR3 DNA follows: TGTGCCAGCAGTGAGGGACTAGCGGAAGAATACGAGCAGTACTTC. Amino acid sequence: CASSEGLAEEYEQYF. The rearrangement joins TRBV6-1 to TRBJ2-7; TRBD2 agrees at 11 bases. After removal of 3 bases from V and 4 bases from J, the junction contained 5 bases not matched to a gene. The CDR3 loop spans 15 amino acids. The germline gives CDR1 MNHNS, CDR2 SASEGT.

This clone was detected ten times or more. This chain joins TRBV11-2 and TRBJ1-6, with D maybe TRBD1 (5 bases). V lost 1 base, J lost 12 bases, and 16 bases lay in between. CDR3 size: 15 residues. Germline V lookup: CDR1 SGHAT, CDR2 FQNNGV. CDR3 loop: CASSLVVGGSGPLHF. The CDR3 DNA reads as TGTGCCAGCAGCTTAGTCGTGGGGGGAAGTGGACCCCTCCACTTT.

This clone was counted only a few times. This chain uses TRBV27 with TRBJ2-7; 11 positions match TRBD2. Germline-derived CDR1 and CDR2 are MNHEY and SMNVEV (reference sequence). This CDR3 has 13 amino acids. This CDR3 is CATSGRQSYEQYF. The CDR3 coding sequence is TGTGCAACTAGCGGGAGACAATCCTACGAGCAGTACTTC.

The table lists this clone with a few counts. The chain employs TRBV5-1 and TRBJ1-2; the match to TRBD1 covers 9 bases. CDR3 length: 13 residues. Germline V gives CDR1 SGHRS, CDR2 YFSETQ. V lost 4 bases to trimming and J lost 6 bases; unmatched junction nucleotides: 4. This chain's CDR3 is CASSTRDRDGYTF. DNA for the CDR3: TGCGCCAGCAGCACACGGGACAGGGATGGCTACACCTTC.

The CDR3 nucleotides read TGTGCCAGCAGTTCTACAGGGGGCAATCAGCCCCAGCATTTT. Its translation: CASSSTGGNQPQHF. This chain connects TRBV6-5 to TRBJ1-5; 7 bases fit TRBD1. This CDR3 has 14 amino acids. Germline loops: CDR1 MNHEY, CDR2 SVGAGI. Losses at the gene ends were 4 bases for V and 2 bases for J; bases not matched to a gene: 2.

V is TRBV5-1 and J is TRBJ2-4; TRBD2 is a possible D gene (5 bases). The V gene lost 3 bases and the J gene lost 0 bases, with 19 bases spanning the gap. The germline V gene encodes CDR1 SGHRS and CDR2 YFSETQ. The CDR3 has 18 residues. This chain's CDR3 is CASSSMRAIDGAKNIQYF. CDR3 bases: TGCGCCAGCAGCTCTATGAGGGCGATAGACGGAGCCAAAAACATTCAGTACTTC.

This sequence joins TRBV9 and TRBJ2-7; 9 positions match TRBD1. V was clipped by 4 bases and J by 4 bases; unmatched bases: 3. The germline CDR1 and CDR2 sequences are SGDLS and YYNGEE. The CDR3 covers 13 residues. This chain's CDR3 is CASSHGQGYEQYF. The CDR3 nucleotides read TGTGCCAGCAGCCACGGACAGGGGTACGAGCAGTACTTC.

This clone was observed a single time. This sequence joins TRBV6-5 and TRBJ1-2; weak D call: TRBD1 (6 bases). V was pared by 2 bases and J by 0 bases, with 10 bases between. The CDR3 extends over 15 amino acids. The germline V gene has CDR1 MNHEY and CDR2 SVGAGI. CDR3 sequence: CASSYDSGANYGYTF. In nucleotides, the CDR3 is TGTGCCAGCAGTTACGACTCAGGGGCTAACTATGGCTACACCTTC.

This rearrangement joins TRBV4-1 to TRBJ2-1; 10 nucleotides align to TRBD2. The germline gives CDR1 MGHRA, CDR2 YSYEKL. The CDR3 loop spans 15 amino acids. After removal of 8 bases from V and 5 bases from J, the junction contained 9 bases not matched to a gene. The CDR3 nucleotides read TGCGCCAGCGGGGTTAGCGGGGGGCAAGACAATGAGCAGTTCTTC. The encoded protein is CASGVSGGQDNEQFF.

The chain employs TRBV12-1 and TRBJ2-7; the D segment call TRBD2 is taken from the table without a DNA check. TRBV12-1 counts as a pseudogene. The CDR3 covers 15 residues. The CDR3 protein is CASSSSSGSAYEQYF. CDR3 nucleotide sequence: TGTGCCAGCAGCTCGTCCAGCGGGAGCGCCTACGAGCAGTACTTC.

The rearrangement links TRBV4-1 to TRBJ2-7, with TRBD2 as a possible D gene (6 bases). CDR1 is MGHRA, CDR2 YSYEKL, per germline. V was trimmed by 1 base and J by 7 bases, leaving 14 bases between them. The CDR3 length is 14 residues. CDR3 region: CASSQVYRGGEQYF. CDR3 bases: TGCGCCAGCAGCCAAGTCTACCGTGGGGGGGAGCAGTACTTC.

J is TRBJ2-2 and V is TRBV3-1 (or the pseudogene TRBV3-2); 10 bases align to TRBD2. The CDR3 consists of 18 residues. The junction had 10 bases not matched to a gene; V was cut back by 1 base and J by 5 bases. Germline V gives CDR1 LGHDT, CDR2 YNNKEL (reference sequence). The CDR3 DNA reads TGTGCCAGCAGCCAAGTCCTAGCGGGAGTCACCGGGACCGGGGAGCTGTTTTTT. It yields the protein CASSQVLAGVTGTGELFF.

The rearrangement links TRBV28 to TRBJ2-1; TRBD2 agrees at 7 bases. The length of the CDR3 is 13 residues. Germline V gives CDR1 MDHEN, CDR2 SYDVKM. After removal of 6 bases from V and 10 bases from J, the junction contained 9 bases not matched to a gene. The CDR3 sequence is CASSTNPLAEQFF. CDR3 sequence (DNA): TGTGCCAGCAGCACCAACCCACTAGCGGAGCAGTTCTTC.

The J gene is TRBJ1-1, the V gene TRBV6-5; D is unresolved. The germline V gene has CDR1 MNHEY and CDR2 SVGAGI. CDR3 length equals 14 residues. The V gene lost 2 bases and the J gene lost 3 bases, with 10 bases spanning the gap. CDR3 loop: CASSYEGLDTEAFF. The CDR3 region has the DNA TGTGCCAGCAGTTACGAGGGTTTGGACACTGAAGCTTTCTTT.

The V and J genes are TRBV18 and TRBJ2-7, with no clear D. This CDR3 is built from 14 residues. From germline, CDR1 is KGHSH and CDR2 LQKENI. The germline V and J ends were trimmed by 2 bases and 0 bases, with 8 bases remaining between them. CDR3 in DNA: TGTGCCAGCTCACCAGGCATCTCCTCCTACGAGCAGTACTTC. Translated: CASSPGISSYEQYF.

The chain carries TRBV5-4 and TRBJ2-5; 10 bases fit TRBD2. The V gene's germline CDR1 is SGHNT and CDR2 YYREEE (reference sequence). The ends lost 9 bases at V and 1 base at J; junction bases unmatched: 3. This CDR3 is built from 13 residues. The CDR3 nucleotides read TGTGCCACAAGACTAGCGGGCCAAGAGACCCAGTACTTC. Translation gives CATRLAGQETQYF. Using reference TRBV5-4 and TRBJ2-5 for the parts outside the CDR3, the full variable domain is ETGVTQSPTHLIKTRGQQVTLRCSSQSGHNTVSWYQQALGQGPQFIFQYYREEENGRGNFPPRFSGLQFPNYSSELNVNALELDDSALYLCATRLAGQETQYFGPGTRLLVL.

The chain links TRBV5-1 to TRBJ2-3; TRBD2 aligns across 12 bases. The CDR3 runs 17 residues. The V gene end was trimmed by 3 bases and the J gene end by 3 bases; junction bases not matched to a gene: 8. CDR1 SGHRS and CDR2 YFSETQ come from the germline V gene. DNA for the CDR3: TGCGCCAGCAGCTGGGCGACTAGCGGGAGTGCGACAGATACGCAGTATTTT. This encodes CASSWATSGSATDTQYF. The entire variable domain, with the rest obtained from reference TRBV5-1 and TRBJ2-3, is as follows: KAGVTQTPRYLIKTRGQQVTLSCSPISGHRSVSWYQQTPGQGLQFLFEYFSETQRNKGNFPGRFSGRQFSNSRSEMNVSTLELGDSALYLCASSWATSGSATDTQYFGPGTRLTVL.

The chain uses TRBV6-5 and TRBJ2-1, with D unresolved. The CDR3 spans 14 residues. V was trimmed by 6 bases and J by 8 bases, leaving 17 bases between them. Germline CDR1 is MNHEY and CDR2 is SVGAGI. CDR3 protein: CASRPHVTSHEQFF. Here the CDR3 DNA reads TGTGCCAGCAGGCCCCACGTCACGAGTCATGAGCAGTTCTTC.

V and J are TRBV11-3 and TRBJ2-2, with unresolved D. The V and J ends lost 3 bases and 0 bases respectively, with 14 bases between them. There are 17 residues in the CDR3. Germline CDR1 is SGHNT and CDR2 is YENEEA. CDR3 protein: CASSFRSSQSNTGELFF. CDR3 DNA sequence: TGTGCCAGCAGCTTTCGGAGTAGCCAGTCGAACACCGGGGAGCTGTTTTTT.

The chain is built from TRBV5-1 and TRBJ1-1; 11 bases fit TRBD1. The CDR3 totals 17 residues. J lost 0 bases, V lost 5 bases, and 9 bases had no gene match. Germline V CDR1 and CDR2: SGHRS, YFSETQ. CDR3 DNA: TGCGCCAGCAGGAGGGGACAGGGGGAAGGCATGAACACTGAAGCTTTCTTT. Translation: CASRRGQGEGMNTEAFF.

This chain joins TRBV29-1 and TRBJ2-7; 9 bases fit TRBD2. With 7 bases clipped from V and 2 bases from J, the junction kept 6 bases outside the gene matches. Germline CDR1 is SQVTM and CDR2 is ANQGSEA. The CDR3 loop spans 13 amino acids. In DNA form, the CDR3 reads TGCAGCGCACAGGGCGGGGGGGCCTACGAGCAGTACTTC. Protein: CSAQGGGAYEQYF.